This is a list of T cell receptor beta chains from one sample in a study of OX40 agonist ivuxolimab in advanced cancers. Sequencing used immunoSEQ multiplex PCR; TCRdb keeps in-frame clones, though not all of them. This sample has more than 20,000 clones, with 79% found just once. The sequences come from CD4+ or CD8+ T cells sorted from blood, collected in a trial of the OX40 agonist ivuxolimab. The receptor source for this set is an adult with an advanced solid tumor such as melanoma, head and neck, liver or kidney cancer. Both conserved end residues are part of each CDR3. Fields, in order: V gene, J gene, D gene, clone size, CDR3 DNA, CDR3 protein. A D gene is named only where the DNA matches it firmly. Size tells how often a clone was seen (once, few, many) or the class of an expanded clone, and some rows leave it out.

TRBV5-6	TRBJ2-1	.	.	TGTGCCAGCAGCTATGACAATCCCGTGGAAACTGAGCAGTTCTTC	CASSYDNPVETEQFF
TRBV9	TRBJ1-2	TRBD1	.	TGTGCCAGCAGCCCCGAAGGGACAGGGGATGTTAACTATGGCTACACCTTC	CASSPEGTGDVNYGYTF
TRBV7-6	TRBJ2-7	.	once	TGTGCCGGGTCTAGTGGTTCCTGCGAGCAGTACTTC	CAGSSGSCEQYF
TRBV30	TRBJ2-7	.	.	TGTGCCTGGTCGGGAAGGTCCTGGACCTCCGAGCAGTACTTC	CAWSGRSWTSEQYF
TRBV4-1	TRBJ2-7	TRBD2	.	TGCGCCAGCAGCCAAGGGGGGGGAGCTAGCGGGTACGAGCAGTACTTC	CASSQGGGASGYEQYF
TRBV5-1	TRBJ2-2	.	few	TGCGCCAGCAGCTTGGTCTATGGGGCCGTCGGGGAGCTGTTTTTT	CASSLVYGAVGELFF
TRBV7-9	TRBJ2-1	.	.	TGTGCCAGCAGCCCGCCGACCGGGAATTACAATGAGCAGTTCTTC	CASSPPTGNYNEQFF
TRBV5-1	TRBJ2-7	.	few	TGCGCCAGCAGCTGGTCAGGGACCTACGAGCAGTACTTC	CASSWSGTYEQYF
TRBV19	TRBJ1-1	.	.	TGTGCCAGTAGGGACAGCCCGAACACTGAAGCTTTCTTT	CASRDSPNTEAFF
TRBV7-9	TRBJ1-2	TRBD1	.	TGTGCCAGCCAGGGGGAAAACTATGGCTACACCTTC	CASQGENYGYTF
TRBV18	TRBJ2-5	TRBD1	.	TGTGCCAGCTCAACCGTCCGGGACAGCGCTGAAGAGACCCAGTACTTC	CASSTVRDSAEETQYF
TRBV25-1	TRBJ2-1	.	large	TGTGCCAGCAGTGCGGGGGTCCATGAGCAGTTCTTC	CASSAGVHEQFF
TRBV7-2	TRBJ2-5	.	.	TGTGCCAGCAGCCATACCCCCCCCAGGTTCCTGGAGACCCAGTACTTC	CASSHTPPRFLETQYF
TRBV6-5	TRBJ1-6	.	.	TGTGCCAGCAGTTACGGTTTTGAGTATTCACCCCTCCACTTT	CASSYGFEYSPLHF
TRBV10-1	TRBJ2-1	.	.	TGCGCCAGCAGTCCTGACAGATACAATGAGCAGTTCTTC	CASSPDRYNEQFF
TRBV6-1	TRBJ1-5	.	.	TGTGCCAGCAGTGAAGCGAGGGGCGCGTCCTTTGCTGGCAATCAGCCCCAGCATTTT	CASSEARGASFAGNQPQHF
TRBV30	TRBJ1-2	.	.	TGTGCCTGGGTATACGGGGCGCCTGGATATGGCTACACCTTC	CAWVYGAPGYGYTF
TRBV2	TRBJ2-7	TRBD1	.	TGTGCCAGCAGTGAAGGACAGGGGGTTTACGAGCAGTACTTC	CASSEGQGVYEQYF
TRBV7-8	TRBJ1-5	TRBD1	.	TGTGCCAGCAGCTTGGGTAGGGGGCTTTACCCCCAGCATTTT	CASSLGRGLYPQHF